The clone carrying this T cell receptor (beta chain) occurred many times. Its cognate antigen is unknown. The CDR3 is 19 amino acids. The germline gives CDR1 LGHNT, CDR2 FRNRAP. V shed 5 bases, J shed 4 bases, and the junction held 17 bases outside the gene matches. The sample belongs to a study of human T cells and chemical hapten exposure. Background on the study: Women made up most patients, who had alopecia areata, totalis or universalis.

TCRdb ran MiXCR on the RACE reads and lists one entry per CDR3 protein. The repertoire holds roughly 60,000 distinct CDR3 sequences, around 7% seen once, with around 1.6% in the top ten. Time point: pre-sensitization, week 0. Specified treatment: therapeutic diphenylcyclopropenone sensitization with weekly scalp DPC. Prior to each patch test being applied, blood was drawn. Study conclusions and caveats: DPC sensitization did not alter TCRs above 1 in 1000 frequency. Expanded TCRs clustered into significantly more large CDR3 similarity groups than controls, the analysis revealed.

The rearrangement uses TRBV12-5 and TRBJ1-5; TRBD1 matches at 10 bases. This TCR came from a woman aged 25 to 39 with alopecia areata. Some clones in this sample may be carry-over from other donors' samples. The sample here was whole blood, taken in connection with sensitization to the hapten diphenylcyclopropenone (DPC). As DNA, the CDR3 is TGTGCTAGTGGTAAAGCCGGGACAGGGGTAAATTTACGGAATCAGCCCCAGCATTTT. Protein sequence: CASGKAGTGVNLRNQPQHF. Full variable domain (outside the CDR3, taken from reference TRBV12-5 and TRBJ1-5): DARVTQTPRHKVTEMGQEVTMRCQPILGHNTVFWYRQTMMQGLELLAYFRNRAPLDDSGMPKDRFSAEMPDATLATLKIQPSEPRDSAVYFCASGKAGTGVNLRNQPQHFGDGTRLSIL.